This T cell receptor (beta chain) was observed in a study of blood T cell repertoires in COVID-19. Across the study: Sources were T cells, B-cell-depleted T cells, or PBMCs; the material itself was cDNA or gDNA.

With 3 bases clipped from V and 4 bases from J, the junction kept 4 bases outside the gene matches. This CDR3 is built from 14 residues. From germline, CDR1 is MNHNS and CDR2 SASEGT. The authors' processing: Researchers report that nucleated cell counts were estimated from reference gene primer amplification. Method: immunoSEQ multiplex PCR; TCRdb's copy keeps in-frame clones and lacks some. V and J calls plus clone size are reproduced from that table; the DNA served to infer D and trimming. The sample lists more than 110,000 clones, around 73% occurring once. Participant-given clinical history determined each cohort assignment.

The sample comprised PBMCs or T cells enriched from blood (not recorded which). V is TRBV6-1 and J is TRBJ1-1; TRBD1 matches at 8 bases. The origin of this receptor is a woman in her forties or fifties who had recovered from COVID-19. The CDR3 region has the DNA TGTGCCAGCAGTGACAGGGGGCCTGGCACTGAAGCTTTCTTT. It yields the protein CASSDRGPGTEAFF.